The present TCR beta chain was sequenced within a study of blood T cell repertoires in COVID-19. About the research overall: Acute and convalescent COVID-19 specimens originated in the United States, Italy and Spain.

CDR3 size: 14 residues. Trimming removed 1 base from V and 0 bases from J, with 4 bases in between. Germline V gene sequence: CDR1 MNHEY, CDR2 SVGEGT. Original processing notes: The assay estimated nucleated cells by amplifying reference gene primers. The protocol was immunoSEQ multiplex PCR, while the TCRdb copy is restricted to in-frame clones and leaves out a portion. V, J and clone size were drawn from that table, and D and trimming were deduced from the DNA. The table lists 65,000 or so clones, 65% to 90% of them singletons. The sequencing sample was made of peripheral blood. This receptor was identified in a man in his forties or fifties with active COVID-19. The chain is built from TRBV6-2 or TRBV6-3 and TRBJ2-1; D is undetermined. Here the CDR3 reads CASSYLSSYNEQFF. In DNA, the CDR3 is TGTGCCAGCAGTTACTTGAGCTCCTACAATGAGCAGTTCTTC.